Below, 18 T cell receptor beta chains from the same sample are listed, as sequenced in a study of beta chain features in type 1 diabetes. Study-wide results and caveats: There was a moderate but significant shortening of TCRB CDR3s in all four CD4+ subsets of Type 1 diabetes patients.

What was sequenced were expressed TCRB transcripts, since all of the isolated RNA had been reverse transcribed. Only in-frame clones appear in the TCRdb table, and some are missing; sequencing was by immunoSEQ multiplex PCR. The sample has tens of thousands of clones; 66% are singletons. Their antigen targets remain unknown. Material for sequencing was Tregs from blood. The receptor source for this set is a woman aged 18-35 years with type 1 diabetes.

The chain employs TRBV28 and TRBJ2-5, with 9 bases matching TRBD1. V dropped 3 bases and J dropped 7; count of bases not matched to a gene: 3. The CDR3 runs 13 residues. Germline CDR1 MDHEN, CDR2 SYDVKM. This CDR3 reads CASSFEGQGTQYF. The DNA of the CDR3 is TGTGCCAGCAGTTTCGAGGGACAGGGGACCCAGTACTTC.

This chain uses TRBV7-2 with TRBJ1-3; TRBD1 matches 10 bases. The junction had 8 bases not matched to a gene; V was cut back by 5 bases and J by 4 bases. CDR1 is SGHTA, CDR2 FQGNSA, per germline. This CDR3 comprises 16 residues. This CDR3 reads CASSLRTGGSGNTIYF. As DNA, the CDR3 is TGTGCCAGCAGCCTAAGGACAGGGGGATCCGGAAACACCATATATTTT.

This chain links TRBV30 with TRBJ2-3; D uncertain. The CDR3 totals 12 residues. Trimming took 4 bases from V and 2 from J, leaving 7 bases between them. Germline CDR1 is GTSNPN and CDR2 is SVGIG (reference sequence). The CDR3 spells CAWIQDTDTQYF. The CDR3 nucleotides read TGTGCCTGGATCCAGGACACAGATACGCAGTATTTT.

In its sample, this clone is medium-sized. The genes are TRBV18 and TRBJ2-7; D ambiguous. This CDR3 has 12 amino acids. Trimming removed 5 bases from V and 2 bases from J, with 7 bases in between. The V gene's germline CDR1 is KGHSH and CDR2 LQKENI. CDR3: CASSSITYEQYF. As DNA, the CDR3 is TGTGCCAGCTCATCTATCACCTACGAGCAGTACTTC.

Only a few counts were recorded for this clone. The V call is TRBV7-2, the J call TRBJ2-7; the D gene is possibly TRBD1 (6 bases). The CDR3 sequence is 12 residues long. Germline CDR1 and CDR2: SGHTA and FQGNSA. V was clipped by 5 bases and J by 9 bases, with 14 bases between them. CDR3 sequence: CASSLRTAVQYF. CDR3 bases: TGTGCCAGCAGCCTCCGGACAGCGGTGCAGTACTTC.

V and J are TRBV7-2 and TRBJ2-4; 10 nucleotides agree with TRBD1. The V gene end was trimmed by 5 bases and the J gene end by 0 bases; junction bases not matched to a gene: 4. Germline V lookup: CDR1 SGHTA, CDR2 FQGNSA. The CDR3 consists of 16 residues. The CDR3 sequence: CASSLRTGGAKNIQYF. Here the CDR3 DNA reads TGTGCCAGCAGCCTACGGACAGGGGGAGCCAAAAACATTCAGTACTTC.

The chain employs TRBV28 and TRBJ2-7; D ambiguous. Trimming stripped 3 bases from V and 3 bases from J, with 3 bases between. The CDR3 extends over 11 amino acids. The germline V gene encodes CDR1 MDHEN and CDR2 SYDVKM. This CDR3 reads CASSFRYEQYF. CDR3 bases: TGTGCCAGCAGTTTCCGCTACGAGCAGTACTTC.

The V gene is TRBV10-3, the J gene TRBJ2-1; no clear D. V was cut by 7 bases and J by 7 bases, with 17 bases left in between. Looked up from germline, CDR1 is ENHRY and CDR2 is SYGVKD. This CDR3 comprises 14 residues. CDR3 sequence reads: CAINTGALQNEQFF. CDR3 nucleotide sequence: TGTGCCATCAATACTGGAGCGCTACAAAATGAGCAGTTCTTC.

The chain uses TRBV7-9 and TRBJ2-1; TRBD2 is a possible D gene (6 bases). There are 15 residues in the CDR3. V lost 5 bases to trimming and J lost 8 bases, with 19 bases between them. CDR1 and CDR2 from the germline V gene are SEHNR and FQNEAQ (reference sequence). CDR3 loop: CASSRGRAASHEQFF. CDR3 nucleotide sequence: TGTGCCAGCAGCCGGGGGAGAGCGGCATCGCATGAGCAGTTCTTC.

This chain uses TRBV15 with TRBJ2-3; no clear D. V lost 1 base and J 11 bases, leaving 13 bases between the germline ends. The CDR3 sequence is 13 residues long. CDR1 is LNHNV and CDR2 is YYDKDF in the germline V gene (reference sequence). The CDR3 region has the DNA TGTGCCACCAGCAGAGCGCCCGCGTTTGTGCAGTATTTT. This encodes CATSRAPAFVQYF.

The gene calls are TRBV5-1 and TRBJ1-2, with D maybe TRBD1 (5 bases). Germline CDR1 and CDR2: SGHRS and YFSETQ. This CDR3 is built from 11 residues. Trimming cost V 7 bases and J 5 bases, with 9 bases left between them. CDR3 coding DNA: TGCGCCAGCGTAGGGGATTATGGCTACACCTTC. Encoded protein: CASVGDYGYTF.

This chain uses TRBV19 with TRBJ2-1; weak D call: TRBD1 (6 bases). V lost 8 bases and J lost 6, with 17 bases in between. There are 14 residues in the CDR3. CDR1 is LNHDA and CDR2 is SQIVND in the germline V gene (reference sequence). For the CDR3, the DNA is TGTGCCAGTGGACAGTCTTGGGTTCGCAATGAGCAGTTCTTC. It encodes CASGQSWVRNEQFF.

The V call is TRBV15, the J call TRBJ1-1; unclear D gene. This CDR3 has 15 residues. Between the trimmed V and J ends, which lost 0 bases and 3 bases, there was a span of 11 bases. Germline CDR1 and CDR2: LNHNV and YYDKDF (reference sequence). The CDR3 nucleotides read TGTGCCACCAGCAGAGAAGTGGGTCGGGACACTGAAGCTTTCTTT. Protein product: CATSREVGRDTEAFF.

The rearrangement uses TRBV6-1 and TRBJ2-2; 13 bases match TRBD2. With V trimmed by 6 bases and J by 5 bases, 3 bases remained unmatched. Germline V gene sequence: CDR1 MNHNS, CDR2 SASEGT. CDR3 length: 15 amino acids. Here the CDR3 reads CASRGLAGETGELFF. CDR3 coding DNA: TGTGCCAGCAGAGGACTAGCGGGAGAGACCGGGGAGCTGTTTTTT.

For the CDR3, the DNA is TGTGCCAGCAGCCCTAGCGGGAGAAGAGATACGCAGTATTTT. This encodes CASSPSGRRDTQYF. V and J are TRBV7-9 and TRBJ2-3, with 10 positions matching TRBD2. The V segment lost 5 bases and the J segment 5 bases; nucleotides outside the gene matches: 4. Germline V gene sequence: CDR1 SEHNR, CDR2 FQNEAQ (reference sequence). CDR3 length: 14 residues.

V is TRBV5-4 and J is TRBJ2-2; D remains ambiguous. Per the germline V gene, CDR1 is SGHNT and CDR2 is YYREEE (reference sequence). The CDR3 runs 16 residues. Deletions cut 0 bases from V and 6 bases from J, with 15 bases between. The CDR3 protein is CASSLAGILLAGELFF. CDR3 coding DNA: TGTGCCAGCAGCTTGGCCGGTATCCTTCTGGCCGGGGAGCTGTTTTTT.

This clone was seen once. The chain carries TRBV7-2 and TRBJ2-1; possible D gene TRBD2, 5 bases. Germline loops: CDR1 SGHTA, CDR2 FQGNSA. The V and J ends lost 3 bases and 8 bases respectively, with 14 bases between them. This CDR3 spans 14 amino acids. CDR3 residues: CASSFSLWGDEQFF. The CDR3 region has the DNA TGTGCCAGCAGCTTCAGCTTATGGGGAGATGAGCAGTTCTTC.

The chain's CDR3 is CASSITGGLMEKLFF. Here the CDR3 DNA reads TGTGCCAGCAGCATTACAGGGGGATTGATGGAAAAACTGTTTTTT. The chain uses TRBV9 and TRBJ1-4; 8 bases align to TRBD1. The CDR3 contains 15 residues. The trim removed 4 bases at V and 8 bases at J, leaving 10 bases unmatched. Per the germline V gene, CDR1 is SGDLS and CDR2 is YYNGEE.